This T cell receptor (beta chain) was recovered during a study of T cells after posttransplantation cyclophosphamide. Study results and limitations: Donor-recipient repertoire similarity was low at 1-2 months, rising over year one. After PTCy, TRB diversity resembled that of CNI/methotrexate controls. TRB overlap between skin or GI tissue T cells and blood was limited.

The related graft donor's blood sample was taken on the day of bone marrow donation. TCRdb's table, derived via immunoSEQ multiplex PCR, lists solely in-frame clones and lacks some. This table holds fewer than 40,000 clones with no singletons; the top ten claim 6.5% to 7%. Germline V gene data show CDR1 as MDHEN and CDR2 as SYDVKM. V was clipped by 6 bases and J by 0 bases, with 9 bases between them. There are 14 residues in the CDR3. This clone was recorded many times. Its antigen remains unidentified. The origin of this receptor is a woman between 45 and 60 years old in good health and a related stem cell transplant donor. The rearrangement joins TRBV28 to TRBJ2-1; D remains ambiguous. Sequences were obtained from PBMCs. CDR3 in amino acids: CASRPRNSYNEQFF. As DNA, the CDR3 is TGTGCCAGCAGGCCCAGAAACTCCTACAATGAGCAGTTCTTC.